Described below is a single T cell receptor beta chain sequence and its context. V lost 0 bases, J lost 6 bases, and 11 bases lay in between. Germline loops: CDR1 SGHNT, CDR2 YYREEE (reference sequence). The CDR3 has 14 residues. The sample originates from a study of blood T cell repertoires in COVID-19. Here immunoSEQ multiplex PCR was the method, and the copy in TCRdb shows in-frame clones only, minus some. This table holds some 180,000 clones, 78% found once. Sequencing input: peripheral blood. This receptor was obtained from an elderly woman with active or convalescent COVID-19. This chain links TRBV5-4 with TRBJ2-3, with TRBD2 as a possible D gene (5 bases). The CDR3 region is CASSLARSGDTQYF. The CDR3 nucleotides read TGTGCCAGCAGCTTGGCGAGATCGGGGGATACGCAGTATTTT.